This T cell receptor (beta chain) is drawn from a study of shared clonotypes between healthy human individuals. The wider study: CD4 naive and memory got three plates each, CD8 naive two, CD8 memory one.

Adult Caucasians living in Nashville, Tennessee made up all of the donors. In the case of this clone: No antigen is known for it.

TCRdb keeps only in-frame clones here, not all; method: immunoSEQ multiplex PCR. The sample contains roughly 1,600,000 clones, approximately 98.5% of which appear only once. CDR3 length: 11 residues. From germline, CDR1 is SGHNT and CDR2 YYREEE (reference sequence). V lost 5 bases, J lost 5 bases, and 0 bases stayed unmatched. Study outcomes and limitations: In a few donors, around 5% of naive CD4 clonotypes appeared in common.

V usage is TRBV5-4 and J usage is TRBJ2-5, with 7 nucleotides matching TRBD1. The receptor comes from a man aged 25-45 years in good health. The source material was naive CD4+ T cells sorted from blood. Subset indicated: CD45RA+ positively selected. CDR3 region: CASRQGETQYF. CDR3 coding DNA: TGTGCCAGCAGACAGGGGGAGACCCAGTACTTC.